This T cell receptor beta chain is from a study of patients and donors after allogeneic stem cell transplantation. In this sample, this clonotype turned up a few times. TCRdb used MiXCR to reprocess the RT-PCR reads, holding one entry per CDR3 protein. Seen here are about 57,000 distinct CDR3 sequences, about an eighth observed once, and the top ten hold roughly a third. Trimming left V 6 bases short and J 7 bases short, with 19 bases between. CDR3 size: 15 residues. The V and J genes are TRBV12-3 or TRBV12-4 and TRBJ2-1, with a weak D call TRBD1 (6 bases). The receptor was isolated from a human donor who was either an allogeneic HSCT recipient or a stem cell or donor lymphocyte infusion donor (not recorded which). It is not recorded whose cells these are; they may come from a transplant donor. Sequencing was performed on blood, either unsorted or a sorted T cell fraction (not recorded which). CDR3 residues: CASSRDRSVINEQFF. The CDR3 coding sequence is TGTGCCAGCAGCCGAGACAGGTCGGTGATTAATGAGCAGTTCTTC.